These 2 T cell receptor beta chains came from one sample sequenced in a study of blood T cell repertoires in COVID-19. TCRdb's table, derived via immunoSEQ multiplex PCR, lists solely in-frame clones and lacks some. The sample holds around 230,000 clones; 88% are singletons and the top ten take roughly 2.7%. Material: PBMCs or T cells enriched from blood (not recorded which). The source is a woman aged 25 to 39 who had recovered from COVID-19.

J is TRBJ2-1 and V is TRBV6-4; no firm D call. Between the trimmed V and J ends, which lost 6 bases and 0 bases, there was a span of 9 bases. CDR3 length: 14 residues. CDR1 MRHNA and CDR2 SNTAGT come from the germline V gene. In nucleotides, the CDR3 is TGTGCCAGCAGCCAAGAGAGCTCCTACAATGAGCAGTTCTTC. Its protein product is CASSQESSYNEQFF.

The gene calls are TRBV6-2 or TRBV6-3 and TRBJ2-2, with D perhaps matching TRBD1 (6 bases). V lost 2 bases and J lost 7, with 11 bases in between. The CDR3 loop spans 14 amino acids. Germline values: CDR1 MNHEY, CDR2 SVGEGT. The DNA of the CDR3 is TGTGCCAGCAGTTACGGTGTAGGGGGCGGGGAGCTGTTTTTT. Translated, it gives CASSYGVGGGELFF.